Detailed here is one T cell receptor beta chain. What it binds is unknown. This CDR3 is 14 amino acids long. V lost 0 bases and J lost 0, with 6 bases in between. Germline lookup yields CDR1 SGHRS and CDR2 YFSETQ. The data are from a study of CD8+ T cells in alopecia areata. Study background: Oral tofacitinib (5 to 10 mg twice daily) was administered to treated patients.

Documented treatment: oral pan-JAK inhibitor, 5-10 mg twice daily. Lesional scalp tissue (obtained by punch biopsy) and peripheral blood were collected from alopecia areata patients. General study points: Scalp clonality dropped significantly under tofacitinib, as did expanded CD8+ top-100 clones.

In each case, RNA was isolated and then reverse transcribed into cDNA as the sequencing template. TCRdb's copy holds only in-frame clones and misses some; the assay was immunoSEQ multiplex PCR. Altogether more than 200,000 clones are present, around two fifths being singletons, with the ten largest covering about 2.6%. This receptor was taken from a human donor with alopecia areata. This specimen was CD4+ T cells sorted from blood, taken at approximately week 39, from a patient treated with tofacitinib. V gene TRBV5-1 combines with J gene TRBJ1-1; the D is unclear. CDR3 residues: CASSLGPVNTEAFF. The DNA for the CDR3 is TGCGCCAGCAGCTTGGGTCCGGTGAACACTGAAGCTTTCTTT.